These 7 T cell receptor beta chains share one sample of origin, sequenced in a study of OX40 agonist ivuxolimab in advanced cancers. Library prep was done by the immunoSEQ multiplex PCR assay. What TCRdb holds here is the immuneACCESS table cut down to in-frame rearrangements. Part of the clones is not present; checked against another copy, under half of the missing clones reflect an unresolved V gene, and the others are unexplained. This sample holds 20,000 to 25,000 clones; over 65% were observed only once. 21% of the sample comes from the top ten. Sequencing was performed on CD4+ or CD8+ T cells sorted from blood, taken in a trial of the OX40 agonist ivuxolimab. The source of these receptors is an adult with an advanced solid tumor such as melanoma, head and neck, liver or kidney cancer.

This chain uses TRBV14 with TRBJ2-3; D is uncertain. The V gene lost 2 bases and the J gene lost 3 bases, with 9 bases spanning the gap. This CDR3 is 14 amino acids long. The germline gives CDR1 SGHDN, CDR2 FVKESK. The CDR3 region is CASSQYHGTDTQYF. The CDR3 nucleotides read TGTGCCAGCAGCCAATATCACGGAACAGATACGCAGTATTTT.

The chain is built from TRBV9 and TRBJ2-5; either TRBD1 or TRBD2 may fit D (5 bases each). The V gene's germline CDR1 is SGDLS and CDR2 YYNGEE. V shed 0 bases and J shed 1 base, with 7 bases lying between them. The CDR3 extends over 14 amino acids. This chain's CDR3 is CASSVAGGQETQYF. The CDR3 bases are TGTGCCAGCAGCGTAGCTGGGGGCCAAGAGACCCAGTACTTC. The full variable domain, in which reference TRBV9 and TRBJ2-5 provide the parts outside the CDR3, is DSGVTQTPKHLITATGQRVTLRCSPRSGDLSVYWYQQSLDQGLQFLIQYYNGEERAKGNILERFSAQQFPDLHSELNLSSLELGDSALYFCASSVAGGQETQYFGPGTRLLVL.

This sequence joins TRBV11-2 and TRBJ2-1, with D possibly being TRBD2 (5 bases). In germline, CDR1 is SGHAT, CDR2 FQNNGV. There are 15 residues in the CDR3. V dropped 3 bases and J dropped 4 bases, with 13 bases sitting between them. CDR3 in amino acids: CASSFISSGYNEQFF. For the CDR3, the DNA is TGTGCCAGCAGCTTCATCTCCTCGGGGTACAATGAGCAGTTCTTC.

The CDR3 sequence: CASSSYSDTGTEYGYTF. In DNA, the CDR3 is TGTGCCAGCAGTTCATATAGCGATACCGGGACAGAGTATGGCTACACCTTC. The V and J genes are TRBV11-3 and TRBJ1-2, with 7 bases that match TRBD1. The CDR3 runs to 17 residues. V was pared by 6 bases and J by 5 bases, with 18 bases of the junction left unmatched. Per germline, CDR1 SGHNT and CDR2 YENEEA. Complete variable domain (other parts from reference TRBV11-3 and TRBJ1-2): EAGVVQSPRYKIIEKKQPVAFWCNPISGHNTLYWYLQNLGQGPELLIRYENEEAVDDSQLPKDRFSAERLKGVDSTLKIQPAELGDSAVYLCASSSYSDTGTEYGYTFGSGTRLTVV.

This chain joins TRBV7-9 and TRBJ1-2; D may be TRBD1 (5 bases). Germline values: CDR1 SEHNR, CDR2 FQNEAQ (reference sequence). The CDR3 loop spans 14 amino acids. V was clipped by 5 bases and J by 4 bases, with 14 bases between them. The CDR3 sequence: CASSAVRQGYGYTF. The CDR3 nucleotides read TGTGCCAGCAGCGCGGTACGGCAGGGCTATGGCTACACCTTC.

Concerning this clone itself: At one boundary the junction diverges from the germline segment, which might be a read error. This chain links TRBV2 with TRBJ1-1; D not certain. The CDR3 loop spans 16 amino acids. CDR1 is SNHLY and CDR2 is FYNNEI in the germline V gene. The CDR3 protein is CAGRMTTATMNTEAFF. CDR3 DNA: TGTGCCGGCAGGATGACGACGGCGACTATGAACACTGAAGCTTTCTTT.

This sequence joins TRBV7-9 and TRBJ2-7; 7 bases are shared with TRBD1. The CDR3 has 14 amino acids. CDR1 is SEHNR and CDR2 is FQNEAQ in the germline V gene (reference sequence). Unmatched junction bases numbered 6, after V lost 5 bases and J lost 2 bases. CDR3 residues: CASSTGQVTYEQYF. The CDR3 DNA reads as TGTGCCAGCAGCACCGGACAGGTTACCTACGAGCAGTACTTC.